These T cell receptor beta chains were read from a single sample in a study of blood T cell repertoires in COVID-19. Sequencing used immunoSEQ multiplex PCR; TCRdb keeps in-frame clones, though not all of them. The sample includes about 210,000 clones, about 83% of them seen just once. The sample consisted of peripheral blood. These receptors came from a woman in her 50s with acute or convalescent COVID-19. Each CDR3 is given with its conserved first and last residue. The order of the fields is CDR3 length, D gene, J gene, V gene, clone size, CDR3 DNA, CDR3 protein. A D gene is named only where the DNA matches it firmly. Expanded clones are given a class, and other clones once, few, many or no size at all.

>16|TRBD2|TRBJ2-4|TRBV7-9|.
TGTGCCAGCAGGCTGCGGGCGGGAGCGGCCAAAAACATTCAGTACTTC
CASRLRAGAAKNIQYF
>16|TRBD1|TRBJ1-2|TRBV3-1/TRBV3-2|.
TGTGCCAGCAGCCAAGTACAGGGGGCGCCGGTTAGAGGCTACACCTTC
CASSQVQGAPVRGYTF
>14|.|TRBJ1-1|TRBV5-1|.
TGCGCCAGCAGCCTGACAGGTGAGGGTACTGAAGCTTTCTTT
CASSLTGEGTEAFF
>18|.|TRBJ2-2|TRBV24-1|.
TGTGCCACCAGTGACCCCCTGAGGGGAGGTTCTGGCACCGGGGAGCTGTTTTTT
CATSDPLRGGSGTGELFF
>16|.|TRBJ2-1|TRBV28|.
TGTGCCAGCAGTCGCTCCCTTAGAAATTCCTACAATGAGCAGTTCTTC
CASSRSLRNSYNEQFF
>14|.|TRBJ1-2|TRBV19|.
TGTGCCAGTAGTATAGCCCCGAGGGCCTATGGCTACACCTTC
CASSIAPRAYGYTF
>15|TRBD1|TRBJ1-6|TRBV5-1|.
TGCGCCAGCAGTGTGGTCGGGACAGGGGATTCACCCCTCCACTTT
CASSVVGTGDSPLHF
>15|TRBD2|TRBJ2-5|TRBV6-6|.
TGTGCCAGCACCCTACTAGCGGGCCTCCAAGAGACCCAGTACTTC
CASTLLAGLQETQYF
>16|.|TRBJ2-1|TRBV15|.
TGTGCCACCAGCCTTATAGCGGACTCAGCAGGGAATGAGCAGTTCTTC
CATSLIADSAGNEQFF
>14|TRBD2|TRBJ2-1|TRBV2|few
TGTGCCAGCAGTCCCCAGACTAGCGGGGATGAGCAGTTCTTC
CASSPQTSGDEQFF
>14|.|TRBJ1-3|TRBV2|once
TGTGCCAGCAGTCTTAGGGGGAGAGGAAACACCATATATTTT
CASSLRGRGNTIYF
>17|TRBD2|TRBJ2-4|TRBV6-2/TRBV6-3|.
TGTGCCAGCAGTTTTGCTAGCGGGAGTTCGGCCAAAAACATTCAGTACTTC
CASSFASGSSAKNIQYF
>15|TRBD2|TRBJ2-7|TRBV15|.
TGTGCCACCAGCCGCGGGACTAGCGCCTCCTACGAGCAGTACTTC
CATSRGTSASYEQYF
>18|TRBD2|TRBJ2-3|TRBV28|few
TGTGCCAGCAGACCGAACGGACTAGCGGGAGGTGGTAGAGATACGCAGTATTTT
CASRPNGLAGGGRDTQYF
>15|.|TRBJ2-7|TRBV12-5|once
TGTGCTAGTGGTTTGGTAAGGGGAGGCTCCTACGAGCAGTACTTC
CASGLVRGGSYEQYF
>14|.|TRBJ2-3|TRBV25-1|.
TGTGCCAGCAGCTCGGGCGGGAGCACAGATACGCAGTATTTT
CASSSGGSTDTQYF
>13|.|TRBJ2-7|TRBV21-1|.
TGTGCCAGCAGGGCGGCTAGCGGGAGAGAGCAGTACTTC
CASRAASGREQYF
>14|.|TRBJ1-4|TRBV28|.
TGTGCCAGCTATTCAACAGGGTTAGGAGAAAAACTGTTTTTT
CASYSTGLGEKLFF
>15|.|TRBJ1-4|TRBV5-6|.
TGTGCCAGCAGCTTCTTACAGGGAAATAATGAAAAACTGTTTTTT
CASSFLQGNNEKLFF
>16|.|TRBJ1-2|TRBV15|.
TGTGCCACCAGCAGAGGACGGCTCTCCGAGGGGGATGGCTACACCTTC
CATSRGRLSEGDGYTF
>15|TRBD2|TRBJ2-5|TRBV19|few
TGTGCCAGTACCATCGCAGCGGGAAGAGAAGAGACCCAGTACTTC
CASTIAAGREETQYF
>12|.|TRBJ1-2|TRBV30|.
TGTGCCTGGGCAGGGTCGAACTATGGCTACACCTTC
CAWAGSNYGYTF
>11|.|TRBJ2-7|TRBV11-1|few
TGTGCCAGCAGCTCCCTCTACGAGCAGTACTTC
CASSSLYEQYF
>15|.|TRBJ1-2|TRBV2|few
TGTGCCAGCAGTGAAGAGGTTCGGGGTGGCTATGGCTACACCTTC
CASSEEVRGGYGYTF
>15|TRBD1|TRBJ1-1|TRBV6-1|.
TGTGCCAGCAGTTCCCAGGGGGCGCGGAACACTGAAGCTTTCTTT
CASSSQGARNTEAFF
>16|.|TRBJ2-7|TRBV6-5|.
TGTGCCAGCAGTTACTCGGTCCCAGCGCACTCCTACGAGCAGTACTTC
CASSYSVPAHSYEQYF
>15|TRBD1|TRBJ1-5|TRBV19|.
TGTGCCAGTAGTTTCTCTCAGGGGGACAATCAGCCCCAGCATTTT
CASSFSQGDNQPQHF
>15|TRBD1|TRBJ1-5|TRBV6-1|.
TGTGCCAGCAGTGAAGGGGACAGCCGGGATCAGCCCCAGCATTTT
CASSEGDSRDQPQHF
>13|.|TRBJ1-2|TRBV2|few
TGTGCCAGCAGTGATCGGGGGAACTATGGCTACACCTTC
CASSDRGNYGYTF
>14|TRBD2|TRBJ2-7|TRBV6-5|.
TGTGCCAGCAGTAACGGGGGGGCGGGGTACGAGCAGTACTTC
CASSNGGAGYEQYF
>20|.|TRBJ1-4|TRBV21-1|.
TGTGCCAGCAGCAAAGCCGGGACAGGGATGTGGTTCTCAACTAATGAAAAACTGTTTTTT
CASSKAGTGMWFSTNEKLFF
>13|TRBD2|TRBJ2-1|TRBV7-3|.
TGTGCCAGCAGCCCAAGGACTAGCCATGAGCAGTTCTTC
CASSPRTSHEQFF
>17|TRBD2|TRBJ2-3|TRBV5-1|.
TGCGCCAGCAGCTTGGCCGGTAGCGGGATCAGCACAGATACGCAGTATTTT
CASSLAGSGISTDTQYF
>12|TRBD1|TRBJ1-3|TRBV28|.
TGTGCCAGCAGTACAGGGGCGGACACCATATATTTT
CASSTGADTIYF
>17|TRBD2|TRBJ2-7|TRBV20-1|.
TGCAGTGCTACTGACGGGGTGACTAGCGGGAGAACCTACGAGCAGTACTTC
CSATDGVTSGRTYEQYF
>15|TRBD2|TRBJ2-2|TRBV19|.
TGTGCCAGTTTTAGCGGGAGGGTTAACGCCGGGGAGCTGTTTTTT
CASFSGRVNAGELFF
>12|TRBD1|TRBJ1-1|TRBV2|.
TGTGCCAGCCAGACAGGGGCCACTGAAGCTTTCTTT
CASQTGATEAFF
>17|TRBD1|TRBJ2-6|TRBV5-1|.
TGCGCCAGCAGCTTGGAGACAGGGAACTCTGGGGCCAACGTCCTGACTTTC
CASSLETGNSGANVLTF
>17|TRBD2|TRBJ2-7|TRBV11-2|.
TGTGCCAGCAGCTTTACAGCCGGGACTAGCGGACTTTACGAGCAGTACTTC
CASSFTAGTSGLYEQYF
>15|.|TRBJ2-5|TRBV19|.
TGTGCCAGTAGTCCAGGTTACACCGCGGGAGAGACCCAGTACTTC
CASSPGYTAGETQYF